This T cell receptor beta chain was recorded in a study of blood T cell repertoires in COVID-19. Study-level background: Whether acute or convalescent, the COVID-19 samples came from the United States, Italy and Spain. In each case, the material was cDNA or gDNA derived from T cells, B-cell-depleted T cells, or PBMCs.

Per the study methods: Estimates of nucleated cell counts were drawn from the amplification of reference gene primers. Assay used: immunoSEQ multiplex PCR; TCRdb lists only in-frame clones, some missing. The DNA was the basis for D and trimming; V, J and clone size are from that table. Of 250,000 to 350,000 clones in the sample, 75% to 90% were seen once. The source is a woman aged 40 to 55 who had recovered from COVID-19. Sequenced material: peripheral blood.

The DNA of the CDR3 is TGTGCCAGTAGTACGGGACAGGGCCTGGGCGGCTACACCTTC. It yields the protein CASSTGQGLGGYTF. V and J are TRBV19 and TRBJ1-2; 9 bases fit TRBD1. This CDR3 has 14 amino acids. After removal of 4 bases from V and 8 bases from J, the junction contained 8 bases not matched to a gene. The germline CDR1 and CDR2 sequences are LNHDA and SQIVND (reference sequence).